This T cell receptor (beta chain) was documented in a study of glioma-infiltrating T cells after dendritic cell vaccination. Across the whole study: Samples are from glioblastoma patients in Phase I and II dendritic cell vaccine trials.

Time point reported: after dendritic cell vaccination, including at tumor progression/relapse. Trimming took 5 bases from V and 1 from J, leaving 12 bases between them. Germline loops: CDR1 SGHRS, CDR2 YFSETQ. This CDR3 has 14 residues. Up to 2 ug genomic DNA was used for TCRB CDR3 amplification. Clones were sequenced by immunoSEQ multiplex PCR, and TCRdb holds only the in-frame ones, with some missing. The table lists more than 95,000 clones, approximately 80% of them singletons. V usage is TRBV5-1 and J usage is TRBJ2-5, with D perhaps matching TRBD1 (6 bases). The specimen comprised blood, sampled after dendritic cell vaccination. This TCR was sampled from a human donor with glioblastoma. CDR3: CASSSGQSQETQYF. CDR3 nucleotides: TGCGCCAGCAGTTCCGGACAGTCCCAAGAGACCCAGTACTTC.